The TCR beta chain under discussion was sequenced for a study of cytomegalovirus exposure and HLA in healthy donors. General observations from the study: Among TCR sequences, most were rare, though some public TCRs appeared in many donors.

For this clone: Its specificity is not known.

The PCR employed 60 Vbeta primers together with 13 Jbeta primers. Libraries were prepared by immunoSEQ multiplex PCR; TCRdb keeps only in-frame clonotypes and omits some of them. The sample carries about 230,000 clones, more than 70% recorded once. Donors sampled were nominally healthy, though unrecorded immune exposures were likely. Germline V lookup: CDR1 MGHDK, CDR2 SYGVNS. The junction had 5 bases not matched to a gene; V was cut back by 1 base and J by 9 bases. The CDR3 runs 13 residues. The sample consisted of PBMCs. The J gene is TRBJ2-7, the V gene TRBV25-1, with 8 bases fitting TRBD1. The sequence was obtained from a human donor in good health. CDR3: CASSEFGQGGQYF. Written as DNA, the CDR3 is TGTGCCAGCAGTGAATTCGGACAGGGCGGGCAGTACTTC.